Listed here are 27 T cell receptor beta chains from one sample, sequenced in a study of beta chain features in type 1 diabetes. The entirety of the isolated RNA underwent reverse transcription, so expressed TCRB transcripts were sequenced. Only in-frame clones appear in the TCRdb table, and some are missing; sequencing was by immunoSEQ multiplex PCR. The table includes 360,000 or so clones, about 19% detected once. Sample: naive CD4+ T cells from blood. Receptor source: a woman aged 18-29 years in good health.

The chain combines TRBV28 with TRBJ2-7; 9 bases agree with TRBD2. V gave up 7 bases and J gave up 3 bases; unmatched junction bases: 10. This CDR3 has 15 amino acids. Germline-derived CDR1 and CDR2 are MDHEN and SYDVKM. In nucleotides, the CDR3 is TGTGCCAGCACCCGCGGGGGGACTAGCAGCTACGAGCAGTACTTC. It yields the protein CASTRGGTSSYEQYF.

This clone was seen a few times. The chain joins TRBV2 to TRBJ2-1; 7 nucleotides line up with TRBD1. The germline V gene has CDR1 SNHLY and CDR2 FYNNEI. J lost 7 bases, V lost 5 bases, and 8 bases had no gene match. The length of the CDR3 is 14 residues. CDR3 coding DNA: TGTGCCAGCAGTCAGGGACAGTTGAAGAATGAGCAGTTCTTC. This translates into CASSQGQLKNEQFF.

The V gene is TRBV4-1, the J gene TRBJ1-2; weak D call: TRBD1 (5 bases). This CDR3 is built from 16 residues. Per the germline V gene, CDR1 is MGHRA and CDR2 is YSYEKL. Between the trimmed V and J ends, which lost 0 bases and 2 bases, there was a span of 13 bases. CDR3 region: CASSQDSREGNYGYTF. CDR3 sequence (DNA): TGCGCCAGCAGCCAAGATTCAAGGGAGGGGAACTATGGCTACACCTTC.

V usage is TRBV29-1 and J usage is TRBJ2-7, with D possibly being TRBD2 (6 bases). The CDR3 totals 12 residues. Trimming pared 6 bases from V and 0 bases from J, leaving 9 bases between. Germline V CDR1 and CDR2: SQVTM, ANQGSEA. The CDR3 reads CSVGSYSYEQYF. As DNA, the CDR3 is TGCAGCGTCGGGAGCTACTCCTACGAGCAGTACTTC.

The rearrangement uses TRBV11-2 and TRBJ2-2; 7 nucleotides line up with TRBD2. Germline V gene lookup returns CDR1 SGHAT and CDR2 FQNNGV. V trimming: 2 bases; J trimming: 6 bases; junction bases outside the gene matches: 6. This CDR3 is built from 15 residues. Here the CDR3 reads CASSLLAGVAGELFF. The CDR3 coding sequence is TGTGCCAGCAGCTTACTTGCGGGAGTGGCCGGGGAGCTGTTTTTT.

V usage is TRBV2 and J usage is TRBJ2-1, with D possibly TRBD2 on 5 matching bases. Germline V gene lookup returns CDR1 SNHLY and CDR2 FYNNEI. The CDR3 is made up of 16 amino acids. V gave up 6 bases and J gave up 6 bases, with 21 bases separating them. CDR3 nucleotides: TGTGCCAGCAGCCGTGAGGAAACTAGTCTGGCCAATGAGCAGTTCTTC. The encoded protein is CASSREETSLANEQFF.

DNA for the CDR3: TGTGCCATCAGTGAGGTGGGAAAAAGCGGGAGAATCGGAGCCTACAATGAGCAGTTCTTC. Protein product: CAISEVGKSGRIGAYNEQFF. The chain couples TRBV10-3 to TRBJ2-1; TRBD2 matches at 8 bases. After removal of 2 bases from V and 2 bases from J, the junction contained 17 bases not matched to a gene. The CDR3 sequence is 20 residues long. Germline V gene lookup returns CDR1 ENHRY and CDR2 SYGVKD.

The chain couples TRBV18 to TRBJ2-7; 10 nucleotides match TRBD1. From germline, CDR1 is KGHSH and CDR2 LQKENI. This CDR3 comprises 14 residues. V shed 5 bases, J shed 2 bases, and the junction held 3 bases outside the gene matches. The CDR3 loop reads CASSAGTGAYEQYF. CDR3 sequence (DNA): TGTGCCAGCTCAGCAGGGACAGGGGCCTACGAGCAGTACTTC.

V gene TRBV5-6 combines with J gene TRBJ1-2, with TRBD1 matching over 10 bases. Losses at the gene ends were 9 bases for V and 4 bases for J; bases not matched to a gene: 9. The germline CDR1 and CDR2 sequences are SGHDT and YYEEEE. The CDR3 has 14 residues. CDR3: CATTPRQGAYGYTF. CDR3 DNA: TGTGCCACCACCCCGAGACAGGGGGCCTATGGCTACACCTTC.

This clone appeared a few times. J is TRBJ2-1 and V is TRBV4-1, with 7 nucleotides matching TRBD1. Germline-derived CDR1 and CDR2 are MGHRA and YSYEKL. V was pared by 3 bases and J by 7 bases, with 12 bases of the junction left unmatched. The CDR3 length is 16 residues. CDR3 protein: CASSHGMTGNRNEQFF. The CDR3 nucleotides read TGCGCCAGCAGCCACGGTATGACAGGGAATAGGAATGAGCAGTTCTTC.

The chain has TRBV5-1 and TRBJ2-5; D not certain. V lost 2 bases and J 5 bases, leaving 13 bases between the germline ends. Germline V lookup: CDR1 SGHRS, CDR2 YFSETQ. The CDR3 consists of 14 residues. This CDR3 is CASSFFGSKETQYF. Written as DNA, the CDR3 is TGCGCCAGCAGCTTCTTTGGCTCCAAGGAGACCCAGTACTTC.

This clone was detected a few times. The chain uses TRBV7-2 and TRBJ1-2; possibly TRBD1 for D (5 bases). Germline loops: CDR1 SGHTA, CDR2 FQGNSA. Deletions cut 6 bases from V and 7 bases from J, with 9 bases between. The CDR3 sequence is 11 residues long. The CDR3 DNA is TGTGCCAGCAGGCAGGGATCTGGCTACACCTTC. Translating it yields CASRQGSGYTF.

This chain connects TRBV9 to TRBJ2-1; 7 bases match TRBD2. The V gene end was trimmed by 1 base and the J gene end by 5 bases; junction bases not matched to a gene: 15. CDR1 is SGDLS, CDR2 YYNGEE, per germline. The CDR3 has 18 amino acids. The CDR3 here is CASSVRGGGASGHNEQFF. The CDR3 DNA sequence: TGTGCCAGCAGCGTACGGGGCGGGGGAGCCAGCGGTCACAATGAGCAGTTCTTC.

This chain connects TRBV9 to TRBJ1-3, with no clear D. The CDR3 spans 15 residues. Germline V CDR1 and CDR2: SGDLS, YYNGEE. With 2 bases removed from V and 0 bases from J, the gap between germline ends came to 9 bases. The CDR3 is CASSVGRGSGNTIYF. Written as DNA, the CDR3 is TGTGCCAGCAGCGTTGGTAGAGGCTCTGGAAACACCATATATTTT.

The sample holds a few counts of this clone. The CDR3 DNA follows: TGTGCCAGCAGCCCTGTCTCTGGGGCCAACGTCCTGACTTTC. This codes for CASSPVSGANVLTF. V usage is TRBV6-5 and J usage is TRBJ2-6; D ambiguous. The CDR3 extends over 14 amino acids. Per the germline V gene, CDR1 is MNHEY and CDR2 is SVGAGI. Trimming stripped 6 bases from V and 0 bases from J, with 6 bases between.

The table lists this clone with a few counts. The rearrangement uses TRBV30 and TRBJ2-1, with 9 bases fitting TRBD1. The germline V gene encodes CDR1 GTSNPN and CDR2 SVGIG (reference sequence). Trimming at V came to 1 base and at J to 4 bases, leaving 5 bases not matched to a gene. The CDR3 consists of 15 residues. Here the CDR3 reads CAWSGGTGRYNEQFF. CDR3 nucleotide sequence: TGTGCCTGGAGTGGGGGGACAGGGAGGTACAATGAGCAGTTCTTC.

This clone was seen once. J is TRBJ2-7 and V is TRBV9; possibly TRBD1 for D (5 bases). V lost 4 bases and J 3 bases, leaving 11 bases between the germline ends. Germline values: CDR1 SGDLS, CDR2 YYNGEE. This CDR3 has 13 amino acids. The CDR3 loop reads CASSTHTGYEQYF. The DNA for the CDR3 is TGTGCCAGCAGCACCCACACAGGCTACGAGCAGTACTTC.

V is TRBV5-6 and J is TRBJ2-3; D not certain. From germline, CDR1 is SGHDT and CDR2 YYEEEE. Deletions cut 4 bases from V and 7 bases from J, with 13 bases between. The CDR3 contains 13 residues. The CDR3 nucleotides read TGTGCCAGCAGCGTAACGACATGGCATACGCAGTATTTT. Encoded protein: CASSVTTWHTQYF.

There are a few counts of this clone. The chain joins TRBV7-9 to TRBJ1-1; D unclear. This CDR3 has 13 amino acids. V was trimmed by 11 bases and J by 5 bases, leaving 18 bases between them. CDR1 is SEHNR and CDR2 is FQNEAQ in the germline V gene (reference sequence). CDR3 nucleotides: TGTGCCTATAATAAGCCCGGAGGGACTGAAGCTTTCTTT. Protein: CAYNKPGGTEAFF. The whole variable domain, remainder taken from reference TRBV7-9 and TRBJ1-1, is DTGVSQNPRHKITKRGQNVTFRCDPISEHNRLYWYRQTLGQGPEFLTYFQNEAQLEKSRLLSDRFSAERPKGSFSTLEIQRTEQGDSAMYLCAYNKPGGTEAFFGQGTRLTVV.

This clone occurred a few times. V gene TRBV6-5 combines with J gene TRBJ2-7; 10 bases match TRBD2. CDR1 and CDR2 from the germline V gene are MNHEY and SVGAGI. Unmatched junction bases numbered 5, after V lost 6 bases and J lost 0 bases. The CDR3 loop spans 15 amino acids. CDR3: CASRDGLAASYEQYF. The CDR3 region has the DNA TGTGCCAGCAGGGACGGACTAGCGGCCTCCTACGAGCAGTACTTC.

V and J are TRBV7-9 and TRBJ2-3; 9 bases fit TRBD2. CDR1 SEHNR and CDR2 FQNEAQ come from the germline V gene (reference sequence). The CDR3 covers 16 residues. The V gene end was trimmed by 5 bases and the J gene end by 2 bases; junction bases not matched to a gene: 8. The CDR3 DNA reads as TGTGCCAGCAGCCGTGGGCGGGAGGGCTTCACAGATACGCAGTATTTT. As protein: CASSRGREGFTDTQYF.

V usage is TRBV4-2 and J usage is TRBJ2-7; TRBD1 matches 8 bases. J was trimmed by 3 bases and V by 1 base; bases with no gene match: 2. CDR3 length equals 14 residues. CDR1 is LGHNA and CDR2 is YNFKEQ in the germline V gene. The CDR3 loop reads CASSQVGQGYEQYF. The CDR3 DNA reads as TGTGCCAGCAGCCAAGTCGGACAGGGCTACGAGCAGTACTTC.

Only a few counts were recorded for this clone. The chain is built from TRBV6-5 and TRBJ1-5; the D gene is possibly TRBD1 (6 bases). The germline V gene has CDR1 MNHEY and CDR2 SVGAGI. The CDR3 is 13 residues long. Trimming took 6 bases from V and 3 from J, leaving 9 bases between them. The CDR3 nucleotides are TGTGCCAGCAGAAGACAGGCCAATCAGCCCCAGCATTTT. Its protein is CASRRQANQPQHF.

This clone was found a few times. V gene TRBV29-1 combines with J gene TRBJ2-7, with TRBD2 matching over 7 bases. J lost 2 bases, V lost 7 bases, and 8 bases had no gene match. The CDR3 totals 13 residues. Germline CDR1 is SQVTM and CDR2 is ANQGSEA. The CDR3 DNA reads TGCAGCGCACGACCTAGCGGCACCTACGAGCAGTACTTC. Translation gives CSARPSGTYEQYF.

The rearrangement uses TRBV12-5 and TRBJ2-5, with D possibly TRBD1 on 6 matching bases. Germline CDR1 LGHNT, CDR2 FRNRAP. The length of the CDR3 is 14 residues. V dropped 2 bases and J dropped 5 bases, with 12 bases sitting between them. CDR3 sequence: CASGLNSQGETQYF. In DNA, the CDR3 is TGTGCTAGTGGTTTGAATAGTCAGGGGGAGACCCAGTACTTC.

In regard to this clone: Different DNA sequences within this sample yield the same CDR3. The V and J genes are TRBV5-1 and TRBJ2-1; 13 bases match TRBD2. Per the germline V gene, CDR1 is SGHRS and CDR2 is YFSETQ. V lost 0 bases to trimming and J lost 7 bases; unmatched junction nucleotides: 1. This CDR3 comprises 15 residues. The CDR3 coding sequence is TGCGCCAGCAGCTTGGGACTAGCGGGAGGTAATGAGCAGTTCTTC. Amino acid sequence: CASSLGLAGGNEQFF.

The chain links TRBV30 to TRBJ1-4; a possible D gene is TRBD1 (5 bases). V was clipped by 0 bases and J by 4 bases, with 9 bases between them. This CDR3 is built from 14 residues. CDR1 and CDR2 (germline): GTSNPN, SVGIG (reference sequence). DNA for the CDR3: TGTGCCTGGAGTGTAGGGGCGTATAATGAAAAACTGTTTTTT. Translation gives CAWSVGAYNEKLFF.